This T cell receptor (beta chain) derives from a study of metastatic and nonmetastatic thyroid tumors. No patient had received any treatment before thyroid surgery. In this sample, this clone turned up many times. With MiXCR, TCRdb reprocessed the PCR reads. Among some 15,000 clones listed, roughly a third were seen once. The CDR3 consists of 17 residues. The germline V gene has CDR1 SGHAT and CDR2 FQNNGV. The V gene lost 4 bases and the J gene lost 0 bases, with 16 bases spanning the gap. The sequence came from a male donor with papillary thyroid cancer or a benign thyroid nodule (not recorded which). Some clones in this sample may be carry-over from other donors' samples. V and J are TRBV11-2 and TRBJ1-3; D may be TRBD1 (6 bases). Sequences were obtained from tumor tissue. Here the CDR3 reads CASSSRPQGFSGNTIYF. The CDR3 DNA reads TGTGCCAGCAGCTCCAGACCACAGGGATTCTCTGGAAACACCATATATTTT.